This TCR beta chain originates from a study of cytomegalovirus exposure and HLA in healthy donors. Notes on the study in general: Cytomegalovirus status was reportedly diagnosed by the classifier with high specificity and sensitivity. Generally TCR sequences proved uncommon, though certain public TCRs appeared in numerous donors. Fewer than 200 TCR beta chains were listed as cytomegalovirus-associated.

With respect to this clone: Antigen unknown.

The table came from immunoSEQ multiplex PCR; TCRdb's copy has only in-frame clones and leaves some out. This repertoire shows tens of thousands of clones, 96% found once; its top ten account for 2% to 2.5%. The donors were part of the roughly 120-subject validation cohort, which stood apart from the roughly 670-subject first cohort. The receptor comes from a man aged 18 to 29 in good health and CMV-seronegative. Sample: PBMCs.

The CDR3, as DNA: TGTGCCAGCTCACCGGGGGGACAGCCGCGTCCGTACTACGAGCAGTACTTC. Amino acid sequence: CASSPGGQPRPYYEQYF. The chain combines TRBV18 with TRBJ2-7; a possible D gene is TRBD1 (7 bases). CDR1 and CDR2 from the germline V gene are KGHSH and LQKENI. The CDR3 sequence is 17 residues long. Trimming removed 3 bases at V and 3 bases at J, with 21 bases between.